This is a list of T cell receptor beta chains from one sample in a study of blood T cell repertoires in COVID-19. Using immunoSEQ multiplex PCR, the repertoire was profiled, and TCRdb retains in-frame clones only, with some absent. This sample has 85,000 to 130,000 clones, with 60% to 80% found just once. What was sequenced was peripheral blood. These receptors were collected from a human donor with acute or convalescent COVID-19. The donor label of this sample is uncertain. CDR3s include the opening cysteine and the closing phenylalanine or tryptophan. The D gene is left open where the match is weak. Only some rows state a clone size, as once, few, many or a class for expanded clones.

size: .; J: TRBJ2-2; D: TRBD1; V: TRBV11-3; CDR3: CASSLGGQGDTGELFF; DNA: TGTGCCAGCAGCTTAGGGGGACAGGGGGACACCGGGGAGCTGTTTTTT
size: many; J: TRBJ1-1; D: TRBD1; V: TRBV20-1; CDR3: CSASTTGGNGEAFF; DNA: TGCAGTGCTAGTACGACAGGGGGCAATGGTGAAGCTTTCTTT
size: once; J: TRBJ1-2; D: TRBD1; V: TRBV12-3/TRBV12-4; CDR3: CASSLRDSYGYTF; DNA: TGTGCCAGCAGTTTGCGGGACAGCTATGGCTACACCTTC
size: .; J: TRBJ2-3; D: .; V: TRBV4-1; CDR3: CASSQEYGGPGATQYF; DNA: TGCGCCAGCAGCCAAGAATACGGGGGGCCCGGGGCTACGCAGTATTTT
size: few; J: TRBJ2-1; D: .; V: TRBV2; CDR3: CASSESGNEQFF; DNA: TGTGCCAGCAGTGAATCCGGGAATGAGCAGTTCTTC
size: few; J: TRBJ1-1; D: .; V: TRBV7-9; CDR3: CASSSWGTEAFF; DNA: TGTGCCAGCAGTTCGTGGGGGACAGAAGCTTTCTTT
size: .; J: TRBJ2-1; D: TRBD2; V: TRBV5-1; CDR3: CASSLANAGGYNEQFF; DNA: TGCGCCAGCAGCTTGGCCAACGCGGGGGGTTACAATGAGCAGTTCTTC
size: .; J: TRBJ2-7; D: .; V: TRBV3-1/TRBV3-2; CDR3: CASSHYLQGGEQYF; DNA: TGTGCCAGCAGCCACTATTTACAAGGGGGAGAGCAGTACTTC
size: .; J: TRBJ2-1; D: .; V: TRBV9; CDR3: CASSPGGSSYNEQFF; DNA: TGTGCCAGCAGCCCCGGTGGGAGCTCCTACAATGAGCAGTTCTTC
size: .; J: TRBJ2-5; D: .; V: TRBV14; CDR3: CASSYSTFLGGQETQYF; DNA: TGTGCCAGCAGCTACAGTACGTTTCTAGGGGGCCAAGAGACCCAGTACTTC
size: .; J: TRBJ1-2; D: TRBD1; V: TRBV6-6; CDR3: CASSWTGDEGYTF; DNA: TGTGCCAGCAGTTGGACAGGGGACGAGGGCTACACCTTC
size: once; J: TRBJ2-1; D: TRBD1; V: TRBV9; CDR3: CASSFLRDSAHPRKYNEQFF; DNA: TGTGCCAGCAGCTTCCTCCGGGACAGCGCTCACCCCCGAAAATACAATGAGCAGTTCTTC
size: few; J: TRBJ1-2; D: .; V: TRBV19; CDR3: CASSQTINYGYTF; DNA: TGTGCCAGTAGTCAGACAATTAACTATGGCTACACCTTC
size: few; J: TRBJ2-1; D: TRBD1; V: TRBV27; CDR3: CASTPTGQFSDEQFF; DNA: TGTGCCAGCACCCCCACGGGACAGTTTAGCGATGAGCAGTTCTTC
size: .; J: TRBJ2-1; D: .; V: TRBV23-1; CDR3: CASSQGSSYNEQFF; DNA: TGCGCCAGCAGTCAAGGTAGCTCCTACAATGAGCAGTTCTTC
size: few; J: TRBJ2-5; D: .; V: TRBV5-1; CDR3: CASSLGGGETQYF; DNA: TGCGCCAGCAGCTTGGGGGGCGGAGAGACCCAGTACTTC
size: .; J: TRBJ2-1; D: .; V: TRBV3-1/TRBV3-2; CDR3: CASSLSPRQHPGDEQFF; DNA: TGTGCCAGCAGCTTATCACCAAGACAGCATCCTGGCGATGAGCAGTTCTTC
size: many; J: TRBJ1-5; D: .; V: TRBV19; CDR3: CAGSVGPNQPQHF; DNA: TGTGCCGGATCAGTGGGCCCAAATCAGCCCCAGCATTTT
size: .; J: TRBJ2-3; D: TRBD1; V: TRBV19; CDR3: CASSIRDRASTDTQYF; DNA: TGTGCCAGTAGTATCAGGGACAGGGCTAGCACAGATACGCAGTATTTT
size: .; J: TRBJ2-7; D: .; V: TRBV3-1/TRBV3-2; CDR3: CASSQGRGRRGEQYF; DNA: TGTGCCAGCAGCCAAGGGCGGGGCAGACGGGGCGAGCAGTACTTC
size: .; J: TRBJ2-5; D: TRBD1; V: TRBV12-3/TRBV12-4; CDR3: CASSFTQGETQYF; DNA: TGTGCCAGCAGTTTTACACAGGGGGAGACCCAGTACTTC
size: .; J: TRBJ1-5; D: .; V: TRBV29-1; CDR3: CSVADRYDQPQHF; DNA: TGCAGCGTAGCGGACAGATATGATCAGCCCCAGCATTTT
size: .; J: TRBJ1-2; D: .; V: TRBV3-1/TRBV3-2; CDR3: CASSQVGASDGYTF; DNA: TGTGCCAGCAGCCAAGTGGGGGCCTCCGATGGCTACACCTTC
size: .; J: TRBJ2-5; D: .; V: TRBV3-1/TRBV3-2; CDR3: CASSQDRRGTPRAETQYF; DNA: TGTGCCAGCAGCCAAGATAGACGCGGGACTCCTCGTGCGGAGACCCAGTACTTC
size: .; J: TRBJ2-2; D: .; V: TRBV2; CDR3: CASKELANTGELFF; DNA: TGTGCCAGCAAGGAACTAGCGAACACCGGGGAGCTGTTTTTT
size: .; J: TRBJ2-7; D: .; V: TRBV3-1/TRBV3-2; CDR3: CASSQGGTPYEQYF; DNA: TGTGCCAGCAGCCAAGGAGGGACTCCGTACGAGCAGTACTTC
size: many; J: TRBJ2-6; D: TRBD1; V: TRBV18; CDR3: CASSPWSTGGGSGANVLTF; DNA: TGTGCCAGCTCACCTTGGTCGACAGGGGGAGGCTCTGGGGCCAACGTCCTGACTTTC
size: .; J: TRBJ1-1; D: TRBD1; V: TRBV24-1; CDR3: CATSDLHIFLGQWSSSNTEGEAFF; DNA: TGTGCCACCAGTGATTTGCATATCTTTTTGGGACAGTGGAGCAGTTCGAACACTGAAGGTGAAGCTTTCTTT
size: .; J: TRBJ2-7; D: TRBD1; V: TRBV4-2; CDR3: CASSQGTGFFYEQYF; DNA: TGTGCCAGCAGCCAGGGGACAGGGTTTTTCTACGAGCAGTACTTC
size: once; J: TRBJ2-5; D: .; V: TRBV6-5; CDR3: CASAVGQETQYF; DNA: TGTGCCAGCGCGGTAGGACAAGAGACCCAGTACTTC
size: .; J: TRBJ1-3; D: TRBD1; V: TRBV4-1; CDR3: CASSTPTGAPGNTIYF; DNA: TGCGCCAGCAGCACGCCGACAGGGGCACCTGGAAACACCATATATTTT
size: .; J: TRBJ2-3; D: .; V: TRBV7-3; CDR3: CASYLGGAESTDTQYF; DNA: TGTGCCAGCTACCTCGGGGGAGCGGAGAGCACAGATACGCAGTATTTT
size: few; J: TRBJ2-7; D: .; V: TRBV6-5; CDR3: CASSPQDTLYEQYF; DNA: TGTGCCAGCAGTCCCCAGGACACCCTCTACGAGCAGTACTTC
size: .; J: TRBJ1-2; D: .; V: TRBV5-4; CDR3: CASSLVDSQAGGYTF; DNA: TGTGCCAGCAGCTTGGTGGACTCCCAAGCGGGTGGCTACACCTTC
size: .; J: TRBJ1-2; D: .; V: TRBV29-1; CDR3: CSVLRGRGGYTF; DNA: TGCAGCGTACTACGGGGCAGGGGTGGCTACACCTTC
size: few; J: TRBJ1-6; D: .; V: TRBV9; CDR3: CASSTEVSPLHF; DNA: TGTGCCAGCAGTACCGAGGTTTCACCCCTCCACTTT
size: .; J: TRBJ1-3; D: TRBD1; V: TRBV18; CDR3: CASSQDRANSGNTIYF; DNA: TGTGCCAGCTCCCAGGACAGGGCCAACTCTGGAAACACCATATATTTT
size: once; J: TRBJ1-1; D: .; V: TRBV4-1; CDR3: CASSQAGANTEAFF; DNA: TGCGCCAGCAGCCAGGCGGGGGCTAACACTGAAGCTTTCTTT
size: .; J: TRBJ2-3; D: TRBD2; V: TRBV5-1; CDR3: CASSLAPLAGITDTQYF; DNA: TGCGCCAGCAGCTTGGCCCCGCTAGCGGGGATCACAGATACGCAGTATTTT
size: .; J: TRBJ1-2; D: .; V: TRBV28; CDR3: CASRYSGGTNYGYTF; DNA: TGTGCCAGCAGATACTCGGGGGGAACTAACTATGGCTACACCTTC
size: .; J: TRBJ2-3; D: TRBD2; V: TRBV2; CDR3: CASSEFGLADSTDTQYF; DNA: TGTGCCAGCAGTGAATTTGGACTAGCAGATAGCACAGATACGCAGTATTTT
size: .; J: TRBJ1-6; D: .; V: TRBV2; CDR3: CASRVQLSPLHF; DNA: TGTGCCAGCAGGGTTCAGTTATCACCCCTCCACTTT
size: once; J: TRBJ2-5; D: TRBD2; V: TRBV2; CDR3: CASERGRQETQYF; DNA: TGTGCCAGCGAGCGGGGGCGACAAGAGACCCAGTACTTC
size: .; J: TRBJ1-3; D: .; V: TRBV28; CDR3: CASSAPGSSGNTIYF; DNA: TGTGCCAGCAGTGCCCCGGGGAGCTCTGGAAACACCATATATTTT
size: .; J: TRBJ1-2; D: TRBD1; V: TRBV24-1; CDR3: CATSDPGTGAGYTF; DNA: TGTGCCACCAGTGATCCCGGGACAGGGGCTGGCTACACCTTC
size: .; J: TRBJ1-2; D: .; V: TRBV11-2; CDR3: CASSSWPSNYGYTF; DNA: TGTGCCAGCAGCTCCTGGCCAAGTAACTATGGCTACACCTTC
size: .; J: TRBJ2-3; D: TRBD2; V: TRBV27; CDR3: CASSQLAGGITDTQYF; DNA: TGTGCCAGCAGTCAACTAGCGGGGGGGATCACAGATACGCAGTATTTT
size: few; J: TRBJ1-2; D: .; V: TRBV2; CDR3: CASSVQGYYGYTF; DNA: TGTGCCAGCAGTGTACAGGGTTACTATGGCTACACCTTC
size: few; J: TRBJ1-2; D: TRBD1; V: TRBV28; CDR3: CASSSQGVGAYGYTF; DNA: TGTGCCAGCAGCTCTCAGGGGGTGGGGGCTTATGGCTACACCTTC
size: .; J: TRBJ2-7; D: TRBD2; V: TRBV7-9; CDR3: CASSPNRGTSLNYEQYF; DNA: TGTGCCAGCAGCCCTAATAGGGGGACTAGCCTCAACTACGAGCAGTACTTC
size: .; J: TRBJ1-1; D: TRBD1; V: TRBV5-4; CDR3: CASSLDRANTEAFF; DNA: TGTGCCAGCAGCCTTGACAGGGCGAACACTGAAGCTTTCTTT
size: .; J: TRBJ1-3; D: TRBD1; V: TRBV4-2; CDR3: CASSQDSRGQSGNTIYF; DNA: TGTGCCAGCAGCCAAGACTCCAGGGGACAGTCTGGAAACACCATATATTTT
size: .; J: TRBJ2-1; D: TRBD2; V: TRBV19; CDR3: CASSTPRGRVDEQFF; DNA: TGTGCCAGTAGTACCCCCCGGGGGAGGGTGGATGAGCAGTTCTTC
size: once; J: TRBJ2-3; D: TRBD2; V: TRBV18; CDR3: CASSPGQRGVTDTQYF; DNA: TGTGCCAGCTCACCCGGCCAACGGGGGGTCACAGATACGCAGTATTTT
size: .; J: TRBJ1-2; D: TRBD1; V: TRBV19; CDR3: CASSIKGQGNYGYTF; DNA: TGTGCCAGTAGTATTAAGGGACAGGGGAACTATGGCTACACCTTC
size: .; J: TRBJ2-2; D: TRBD2; V: TRBV19; CDR3: CASNPLWSGGAGELFF; DNA: TGTGCCAGTAATCCCCTTTGGAGCGGGGGGGCCGGGGAGCTGTTTTTT